This TCR beta chain appears in the sequencing data of a study of OX40 agonist ivuxolimab in advanced cancers. CDR3 size: 13 residues. V lost 0 bases and J 7 bases, leaving 12 bases between the germline ends. Germline CDR1 reads GTSNPN; CDR2 reads SVGIG (reference sequence). Method: immunoSEQ multiplex PCR; TCRdb's copy keeps in-frame clones and lacks some. The profile shows about 36,000 clones, 74% of them singletons. V is TRBV30 and J is TRBJ1-2; tentative D call: TRBD1 (6 bases). The sequences come from CD4+ or CD8+ T cells sorted from blood, collected in a trial of the OX40 agonist ivuxolimab. The receptor's source is an adult with an advanced solid tumor such as melanoma, head and neck, liver or kidney cancer. The CDR3, as DNA: TGTGCCTGGAGTGTACGCTCAGGGGTTGGCTACACCTTC. This gives the protein CAWSVRSGVGYTF.